The clone carrying this TCR beta chain was seen at least ten times. Its antigen is unknown. Using RNA template, CDR3s of TCR alpha and beta were amplified with iRepertoire arm-PCR. Tissue mRNA or PBMC total RNA, roughly 100-400 ng, went into one-step reverse transcription and amplification. TCRdb redid the calling of the multiplex PCR reads with MiXCR, one entry per CDR3 protein. The data contain about 93,000 distinct CDR3 sequences, around 40% of them singletons. This entry is derived from a study of glioma-infiltrating T cells. Study results and limitations: Gliomas, especially low-grade, showed above-expected tissue-blood divergence; non-neoplastic patients showed below.

The source of this sequence is a human donor with low-grade glioma or glioblastoma, undergoing nonglioma brain surgery, or in good health (not recorded which). Input material: glioma tissue, nonneoplastic brain tissue, or PBMCs (not recorded which).

This CDR3 is CASTSSGIMYEQYF. In nucleotides, the CDR3 is TGTGCCAGCACTTCTAGCGGGATAATGTACGAGCAGTACTTC. The chain employs TRBV2 and TRBJ2-7, with 9 positions matching TRBD2. CDR1 is SNHLY, CDR2 FYNNEI, per germline. V gave up 7 bases and J gave up 4 bases; unmatched junction bases: 8. The CDR3 extends over 14 amino acids.